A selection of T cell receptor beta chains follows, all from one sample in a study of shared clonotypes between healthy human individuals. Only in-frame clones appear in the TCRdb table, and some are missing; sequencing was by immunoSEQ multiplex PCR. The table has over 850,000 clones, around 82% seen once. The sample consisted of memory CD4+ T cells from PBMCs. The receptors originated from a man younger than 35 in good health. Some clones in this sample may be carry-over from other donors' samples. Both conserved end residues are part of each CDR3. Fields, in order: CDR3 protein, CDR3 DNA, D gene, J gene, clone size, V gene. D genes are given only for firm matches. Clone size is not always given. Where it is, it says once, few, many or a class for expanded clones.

CASRPGTGKNYGYTF TGTGCCAGCAGGCCCGGGACAGGGAAAAACTATGGCTACACCTTC TRBD1 TRBJ1-2 NA TRBV28
CASSPQGTASYNEQFF TGTGCCAGCAGTCCTCAAGGGACAGCGTCCTACAATGAGCAGTTCTTC TRBD1 TRBJ2-1 many TRBV6-6
CASSEARLDRVNQPQHF TGTGCCAGCAGTGAAGCGCGTTTGGATAGGGTCAATCAGCCCCAGCATTTT NA TRBJ1-5 NA TRBV6-1
CASSWDIRETQYF TGTGCCAGCAGCTGGGATATCCGAGAGACCCAGTACTTC NA TRBJ2-5 NA TRBV7-2
CASSEEQGNEQFF TGTGCCAGCAGTGAAGAACAGGGCAATGAGCAGTTCTTC NA TRBJ2-1 few TRBV2
CASSQVAGRAGETQYF TGCGCCAGCAGCCAAGTCGCGGGCCGGGCGGGGGAGACCCAGTACTTC NA TRBJ2-5 once TRBV4-1
CASSELQGGYNEQFF TGTGCCAGCAGTGAACTCCAGGGGGGATACAATGAGCAGTTCTTC NA TRBJ2-1 NA TRBV25-1
CASSFLLGLVTNEQFF TGTGCCAGCAGTTTTCTGCTGGGACTAGTCACGAATGAGCAGTTCTTC TRBD2 TRBJ2-1 once TRBV27
CASSSGGFEGYTF TGCGCCAGCAGTTCAGGGGGCTTCGAAGGCTACACCTTC TRBD1 TRBJ1-2 few TRBV5-1
CASSRRGDPYEQYF TGTGCCAGCTCACGACGTGGGGACCCCTACGAGCAGTACTTC NA TRBJ2-7 NA TRBV18
CASSVRAGQETQYF TGTGCCAGCAGCGTCAGAGCCGGACAAGAGACCCAGTACTTC NA TRBJ2-5 NA TRBV9
CASSPGLAGADTQYF TGTGCCAGCAGCCCGGGACTAGCGGGAGCAGATACGCAGTATTTT TRBD2 TRBJ2-3 few TRBV5-4
CASSPPICYEQYF TGCGCCAGCAGTCCACCCATATGCTACGAGCAGTACTTC NA TRBJ2-7 NA TRBV23-1
CASSSPRSGSYNEQFF TGTGCCAGCAGTTCCCCCCGGAGTGGCTCCTACAATGAGCAGTTCTTC NA TRBJ2-1 NA TRBV28
CASSRGQGDYNEQFF TGCGCCAGCAGTCGGGGACAGGGGGACTACAATGAGCAGTTCTTC TRBD1 TRBJ2-1 few TRBV5-1
CASSKDMPEQYF TGTGCCAGCAGCAAGGACATGCCCGAGCAGTACTTC NA TRBJ2-7 NA TRBV28
CASSRVGARQETQYF TGTGCCAGTTCGCGGGTGGGGGCACGGCAAGAGACCCAGTACTTC NA TRBJ2-5 NA TRBV28
CASRVAVNYGYTF TGTGCCAGCAGAGTCGCGGTGAACTATGGCTACACCTTC NA TRBJ1-2 NA TRBV28
CASSLSGPGELFF TGTGCCAGCAGCTTAAGCGGTCCCGGGGAGCTGTTTTTT NA TRBJ2-2 NA TRBV7-7
CASSLSRDRGTNEKLFF TGCGCCAGCAGCCTTTCCCGGGACAGGGGAACTAATGAAAAACTGTTTTTT TRBD1 TRBJ1-4 NA TRBV4-1
CASSFTGGSGNTIYF TGTGCCAGCAGCTTTACAGGGGGCTCTGGAAACACCATATATTTT TRBD1 TRBJ1-3 NA TRBV11-2
CATGGGHYYEQYF TGTGCCACCGGGGGAGGCCACTACTACGAGCAGTACTTC NA TRBJ2-7 once TRBV28
CASSPIGTAVLYGYTF TGTGCCAGCAGCCCTATCGGGACGGCGGTTCTCTATGGCTACACCTTC NA TRBJ1-2 NA TRBV14
CASSDRTDTEAFF TGTGCCAGCAGCGACAGGACCGACACTGAAGCTTTCTTT NA TRBJ1-1 NA TRBV7-9
CATQTGGYEQYF TGTGCCACTCAGACAGGGGGCTACGAGCAGTACTTC TRBD1 TRBJ2-7 NA TRBV10-3
CASSLTYRSEAFF TGTGCCAGCAGTTTAACGTACCGGAGTGAAGCTTTCTTT NA TRBJ1-1 NA TRBV7-6
CASSPRRVQTSSGNTIYF TGTGCCAGCAGCCCCCGGAGAGTACAGACGAGCTCTGGAAACACCATATATTTT NA TRBJ1-3 NA TRBV9
CASSLDGGLAASYEQYF TGTGCCAGCAGCTTAGACGGGGGGCTAGCGGCCTCCTACGAGCAGTACTTC NA TRBJ2-7 NA TRBV4-2
CASSPRTRETQYF TGCGCCAGCAGCCCCCGTACTCGGGAGACCCAGTACTTC NA TRBJ2-5 NA TRBV4-3
CASSPRVGNGYTF TGTGCCAGCTCACCAAGGGTAGGAAATGGCTACACCTTC NA TRBJ1-2 NA TRBV18
CASSTTGGPSLTDTQYF TGCGCCAGCAGCACGACGGGAGGTCCCTCCCTCACAGATACGCAGTATTTT TRBD2 TRBJ2-3 NA TRBV5-1
CASSPSPGIGNTEAFF TGTGCCAGCAGCCCGAGCCCGGGGATTGGGAACACTGAAGCTTTCTTT NA TRBJ1-1 few TRBV4-2
CASTVPAGAFYNYGYTF TGTGCCAGCACAGTCCCAGCAGGCGCCTTTTATAACTATGGCTACACCTTC NA TRBJ1-2 once TRBV28
CASSENGDYGYTF TGTGCCAGCAGTGAAAATGGCGACTATGGCTACACCTTC NA TRBJ1-2 NA TRBV6-4
CAISYRDRASSGNTIYF TGTGCCATCAGTTACCGGGACAGGGCGAGCTCTGGAAACACCATATATTTT TRBD1 TRBJ1-3 NA TRBV10-3
CASSPQQANTEAFF TGTGCCAGCTCACCTCAACAGGCGAACACTGAAGCTTTCTTT NA TRBJ1-1 NA TRBV18
CSVGTGTDTQYF TGCAGCGTCGGGACAGGCACAGATACGCAGTATTTT TRBD1 TRBJ2-3 NA TRBV29-1
CATGWGTRNYGYTF TGTGCCACGGGGTGGGGGACCCGTAACTATGGCTACACCTTC NA TRBJ1-2 NA TRBV28
CASSLDHQPSEQYF TGTGCCAGCAGCTTAGACCACCAACCCAGCGAGCAGTACTTC NA TRBJ2-7 once TRBV11-2
CATGGIQETQYF TGTGCCACCGGAGGCATCCAAGAGACCCAGTACTTC NA TRBJ2-5 few TRBV6-1
CASRPVPGNEQFF TGTGCCAGCAGACCCGTCCCGGGGAATGAGCAGTTCTTC NA TRBJ2-1 NA TRBV6-1
CASSALDGNEQFF TGTGCCAGCAGCGCCCTGGACGGAAATGAGCAGTTCTTC NA TRBJ2-1 NA TRBV2
CSVRELDTQYF TGCAGCGTTCGGGAGTTGGATACGCAGTATTTT NA TRBJ2-3 NA TRBV29-1
CAWSWRGGYGYTF TGTGCCTGGAGTTGGCGGGGAGGCTATGGCTACACCTTC NA TRBJ1-2 NA TRBV30
CASSRASGTSTDTQYF TGTGCCAGCAGCCGCGCGAGCGGGACTAGCACAGATACGCAGTATTTT TRBD2 TRBJ2-3 NA TRBV7-2
CASSQAMTGPYEQYF TGCGCCAGCAGCCAAGCAATGACAGGACCCTACGAGCAGTACTTC NA TRBJ2-7 NA TRBV4-3
CASSLAGGGAFF TGTGCCAGCAGCTTAGCGGGAGGGGGAGCTTTCTTT NA TRBJ1-1 NA TRBV7-8
CASSLSPRYEQYF TGCGCCAGCAGCTTGTCCCCCCGCTACGAGCAGTACTTC NA TRBJ2-7 few TRBV5-1